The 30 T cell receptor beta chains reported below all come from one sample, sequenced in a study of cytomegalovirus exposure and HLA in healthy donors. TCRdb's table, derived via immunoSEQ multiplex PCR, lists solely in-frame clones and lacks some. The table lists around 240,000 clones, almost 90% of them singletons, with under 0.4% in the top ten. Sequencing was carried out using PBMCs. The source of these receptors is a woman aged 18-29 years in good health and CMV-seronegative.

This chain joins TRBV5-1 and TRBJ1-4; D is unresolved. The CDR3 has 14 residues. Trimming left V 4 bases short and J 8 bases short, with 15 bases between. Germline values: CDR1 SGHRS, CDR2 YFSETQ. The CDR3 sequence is CASSPDGVGEKLFF. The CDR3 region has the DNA TGCGCCAGCAGCCCGGACGGGGTGGGGGAAAAACTGTTTTTT.

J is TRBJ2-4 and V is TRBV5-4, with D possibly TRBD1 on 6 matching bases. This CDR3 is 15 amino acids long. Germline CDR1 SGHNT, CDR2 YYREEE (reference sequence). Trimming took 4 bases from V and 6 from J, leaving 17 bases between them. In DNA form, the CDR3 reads TGTGCCAGCAGCCCCGCCGGGACAAGAATAAACATTCAGTACTTC. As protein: CASSPAGTRINIQYF. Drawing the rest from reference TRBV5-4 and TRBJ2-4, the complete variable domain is ETGVTQSPTHLIKTRGQQVTLRCSSQSGHNTVSWYQQALGQGPQFIFQYYREEENGRGNFPPRFSGLQFPNYSSELNVNALELDDSALYLCASSPAGTRINIQYFGAGTRLSVL.

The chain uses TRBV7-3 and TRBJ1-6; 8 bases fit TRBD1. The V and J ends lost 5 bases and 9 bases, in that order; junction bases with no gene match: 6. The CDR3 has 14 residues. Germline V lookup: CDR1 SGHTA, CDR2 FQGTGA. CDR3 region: CASSEGQGLSPLHF. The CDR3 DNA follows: TGTGCCAGCAGCGAAGGACAGGGACTTTCACCCCTCCACTTT.

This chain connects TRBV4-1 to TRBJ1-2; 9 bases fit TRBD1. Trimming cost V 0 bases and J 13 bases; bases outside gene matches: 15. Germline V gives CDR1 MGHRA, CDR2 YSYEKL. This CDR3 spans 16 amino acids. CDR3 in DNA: TGCGCCAGCAGCCAAGACTTTTCGACAGGGGGATTGAGAGGCACCTTC. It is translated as CASSQDFSTGGLRGTF.

CDR3 amino acids: CASSQGQDSNQPQHF. Here the CDR3 DNA reads TGCGCCAGCAGCCAAGGACAGGATAGCAATCAGCCCCAGCATTTT. The chain employs TRBV4-3 and TRBJ1-5, with a weak D call TRBD1 (6 bases). The CDR3 spans 15 residues. Germline assignment: CDR1 LGHNA and CDR2 YSLEER. V was clipped by 1 base and J by 0 bases, with 7 bases between them.

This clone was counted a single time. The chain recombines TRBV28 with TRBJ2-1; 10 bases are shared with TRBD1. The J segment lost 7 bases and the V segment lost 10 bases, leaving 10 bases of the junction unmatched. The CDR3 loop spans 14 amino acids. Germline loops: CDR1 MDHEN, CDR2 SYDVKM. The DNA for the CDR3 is TGTGCCACCCGGGACAGGGGCAATCGGAATGAGCAGTTCTTC. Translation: CATRDRGNRNEQFF.

This chain's CDR3 is CASSQGVSREDTSPLHF. The CDR3 nucleotides read TGCGCCAGCAGCCAAGGGGTTTCCAGGGAAGATACTTCACCCCTCCACTTT. The rearrangement uses TRBV4-3 and TRBJ1-6; D is possibly TRBD1 (5 bases). Trimming took 1 base from V and 9 from J, leaving 19 bases between them. The CDR3 contains 17 residues. In germline, CDR1 is LGHNA, CDR2 YSLEER.

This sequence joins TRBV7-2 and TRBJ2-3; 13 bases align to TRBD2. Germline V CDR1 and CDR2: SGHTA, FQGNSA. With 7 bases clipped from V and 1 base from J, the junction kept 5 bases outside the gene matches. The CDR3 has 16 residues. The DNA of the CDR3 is TGTGCCAGCACCGAAGGACTAGCGGGGGGCACAGATACGCAGTATTTT. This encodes CASTEGLAGGTDTQYF.

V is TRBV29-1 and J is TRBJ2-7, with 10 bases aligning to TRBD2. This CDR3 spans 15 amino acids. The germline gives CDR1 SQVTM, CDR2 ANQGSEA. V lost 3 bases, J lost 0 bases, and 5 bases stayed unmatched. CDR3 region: CSVEGAGGSSYEQYF. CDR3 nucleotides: TGCAGCGTTGAGGGAGCGGGGGGGTCCTCCTACGAGCAGTACTTC.

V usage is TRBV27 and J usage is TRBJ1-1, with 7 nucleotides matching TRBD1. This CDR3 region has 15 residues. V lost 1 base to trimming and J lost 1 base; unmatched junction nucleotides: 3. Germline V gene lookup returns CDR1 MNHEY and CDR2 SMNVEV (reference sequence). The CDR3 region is CASSLFAGGNTEAFF. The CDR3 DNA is TGTGCCAGCAGTTTATTTGCAGGGGGGAACACTGAAGCTTTCTTT.

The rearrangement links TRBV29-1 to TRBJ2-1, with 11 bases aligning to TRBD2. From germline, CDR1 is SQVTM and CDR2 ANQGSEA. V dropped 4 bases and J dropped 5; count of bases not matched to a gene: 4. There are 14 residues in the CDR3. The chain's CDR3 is CSVVGTSGNNEQFF. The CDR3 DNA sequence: TGCAGCGTTGTGGGGACTAGCGGAAACAATGAGCAGTTCTTC.

CDR3 amino acids: CASSQPGGSGNTIYF. The CDR3 bases are TGCGCCAGCAGCCAGCCAGGGGGGTCTGGAAACACCATATATTTT. The chain uses TRBV4-3 and TRBJ1-3; TRBD1 aligns across 7 bases. The CDR3 extends over 15 amino acids. From germline, CDR1 is LGHNA and CDR2 YSLEER. The trim removed 3 bases at V and 1 base at J, leaving 3 bases unmatched.

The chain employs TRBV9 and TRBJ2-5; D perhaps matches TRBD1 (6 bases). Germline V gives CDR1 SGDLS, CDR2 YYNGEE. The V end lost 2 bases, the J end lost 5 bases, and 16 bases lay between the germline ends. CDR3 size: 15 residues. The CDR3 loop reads CASSVSPGVGETQYF. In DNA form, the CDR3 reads TGTGCCAGCAGCGTCTCTCCAGGGGTGGGGGAGACCCAGTACTTC.

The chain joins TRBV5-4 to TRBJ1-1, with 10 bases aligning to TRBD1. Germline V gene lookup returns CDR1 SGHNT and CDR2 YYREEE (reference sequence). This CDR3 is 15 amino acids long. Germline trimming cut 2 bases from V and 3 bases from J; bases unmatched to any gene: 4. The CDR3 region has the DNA TGTGCCAGCAGCTTAATAGACAGGGGGCACACTGAAGCTTTCTTT. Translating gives CASSLIDRGHTEAFF.

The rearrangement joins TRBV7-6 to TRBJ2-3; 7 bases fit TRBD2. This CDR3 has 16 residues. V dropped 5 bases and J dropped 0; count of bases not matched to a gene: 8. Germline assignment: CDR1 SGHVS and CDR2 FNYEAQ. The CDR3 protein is CASSLGGTLSTDTQYF. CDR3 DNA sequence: TGTGCCAGCAGCCTGGGGGGGACTTTAAGCACAGATACGCAGTATTTT.

CDR3 protein: CASSSDRGSLAKNIQYF. For the CDR3, the DNA is TGTGCCAGCAGTTCTGACAGGGGGAGCTTAGCCAAAAACATTCAGTACTTC. The chain employs TRBV28 and TRBJ2-4; 9 nucleotides match TRBD1. The CDR3 is 17 residues long. Germline values: CDR1 MDHEN, CDR2 SYDVKM. The junction had 7 bases not matched to a gene; V was cut back by 4 bases and J by 0 bases.

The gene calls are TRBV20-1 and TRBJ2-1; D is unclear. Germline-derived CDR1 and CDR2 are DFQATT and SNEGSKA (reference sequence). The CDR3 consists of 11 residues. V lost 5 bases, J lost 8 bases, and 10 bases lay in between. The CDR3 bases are TGCAGTGCTCTAGACCACGATGAGCAGTTCTTC. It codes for CSALDHDEQFF.

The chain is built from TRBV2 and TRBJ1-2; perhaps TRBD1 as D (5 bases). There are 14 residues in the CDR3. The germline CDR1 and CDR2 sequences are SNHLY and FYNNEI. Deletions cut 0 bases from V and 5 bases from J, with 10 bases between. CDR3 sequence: CASSEAGLPYGYTF. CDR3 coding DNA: TGTGCCAGCAGTGAAGCGGGACTCCCGTATGGCTACACCTTC.

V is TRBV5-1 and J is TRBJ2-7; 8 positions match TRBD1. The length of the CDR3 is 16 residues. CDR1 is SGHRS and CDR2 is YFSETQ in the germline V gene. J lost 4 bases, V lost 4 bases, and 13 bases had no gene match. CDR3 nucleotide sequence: TGCGCCAGCAGCCACCGTAGCCAGGGACAGGTGTACGAGCAGTACGTC. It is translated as CASSHRSQGQVYEQYV.

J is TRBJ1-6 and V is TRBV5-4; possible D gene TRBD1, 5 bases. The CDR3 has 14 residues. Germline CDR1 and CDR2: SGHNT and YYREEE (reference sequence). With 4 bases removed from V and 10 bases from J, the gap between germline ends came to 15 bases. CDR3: CASSAPGGDSPLHF. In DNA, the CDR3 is TGTGCCAGCAGCGCACCTGGCGGGGACTCACCCCTCCACTTT.

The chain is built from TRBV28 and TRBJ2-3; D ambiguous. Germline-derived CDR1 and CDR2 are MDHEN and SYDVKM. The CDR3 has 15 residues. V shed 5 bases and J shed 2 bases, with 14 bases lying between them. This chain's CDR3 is CASSPPLRNTDTQYF. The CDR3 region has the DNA TGTGCCAGCAGTCCCCCTCTGCGGAACACAGATACGCAGTATTTT.

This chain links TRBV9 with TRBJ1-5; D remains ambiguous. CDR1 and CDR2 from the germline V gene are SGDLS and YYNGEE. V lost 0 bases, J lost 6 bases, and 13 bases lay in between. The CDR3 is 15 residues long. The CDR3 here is CASSVGAGFAQPQHF. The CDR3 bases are TGTGCCAGCAGCGTAGGGGCAGGTTTCGCTCAGCCCCAGCATTTT.

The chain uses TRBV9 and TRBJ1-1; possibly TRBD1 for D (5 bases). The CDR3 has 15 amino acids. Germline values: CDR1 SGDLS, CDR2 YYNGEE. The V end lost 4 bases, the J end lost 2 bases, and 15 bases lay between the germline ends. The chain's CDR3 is CASSPRGGANTEAFF. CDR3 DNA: TGTGCCAGCAGCCCCCGTGGAGGGGCAAACACTGAAGCTTTCTTT.

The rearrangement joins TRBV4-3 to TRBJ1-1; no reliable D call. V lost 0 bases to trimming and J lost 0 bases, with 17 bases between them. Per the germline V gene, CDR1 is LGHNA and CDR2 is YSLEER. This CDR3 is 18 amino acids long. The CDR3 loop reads CASSQDLSFSDLNTEAFF. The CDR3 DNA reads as TGCGCCAGCAGCCAAGATCTGTCGTTCAGCGATTTGAACACTGAAGCTTTCTTT.

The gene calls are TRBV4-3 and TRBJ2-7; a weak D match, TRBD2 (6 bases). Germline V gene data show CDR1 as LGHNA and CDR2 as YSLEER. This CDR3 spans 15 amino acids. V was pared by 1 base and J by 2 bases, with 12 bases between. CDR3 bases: TGCGCCAGCAGCCAAGGGCTTGGCGGGGCCTACGAGCAGTACTTC. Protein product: CASSQGLGGAYEQYF.

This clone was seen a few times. The CDR3 loop is CASSLVYGDGNQPQHF. CDR3 nucleotide sequence: TGTGCCAGCAGCTTAGTTTACGGGGATGGCAATCAGCCCCAGCATTTT. The chain is built from TRBV7-8 and TRBJ1-5; D gene uncertain. V was clipped by 1 base and J by 2 bases, with 12 bases between them. The CDR3 length is 16 residues. CDR1 SGHVS and CDR2 FQNEAQ come from the germline V gene.

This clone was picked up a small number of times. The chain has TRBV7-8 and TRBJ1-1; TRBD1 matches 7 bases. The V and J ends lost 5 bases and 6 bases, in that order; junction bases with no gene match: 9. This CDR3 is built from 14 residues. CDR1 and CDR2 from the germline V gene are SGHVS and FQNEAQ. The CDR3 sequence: CASSRRDSSAEAFF. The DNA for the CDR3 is TGTGCCAGCAGCAGACGGGACAGTTCAGCTGAAGCTTTCTTT.

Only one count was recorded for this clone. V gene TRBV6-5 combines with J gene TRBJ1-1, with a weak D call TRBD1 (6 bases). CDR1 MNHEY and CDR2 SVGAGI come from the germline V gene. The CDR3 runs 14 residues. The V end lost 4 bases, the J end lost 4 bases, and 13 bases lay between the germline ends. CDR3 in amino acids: CASSLNRAGTEAFF. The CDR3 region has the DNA TGTGCCAGCAGTTTGAACAGGGCGGGCACTGAAGCTTTCTTT.

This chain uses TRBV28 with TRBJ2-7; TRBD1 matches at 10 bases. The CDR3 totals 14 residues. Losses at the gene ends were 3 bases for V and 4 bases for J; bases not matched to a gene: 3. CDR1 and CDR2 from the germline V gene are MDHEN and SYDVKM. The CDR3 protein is CASSFKGQGYEQYV. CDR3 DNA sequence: TGTGCCAGCAGTTTTAAGGGACAGGGGTACGAGCAGTACGTC.

The CDR3 is CSVVRQSNTGELFF. In nucleotides, the CDR3 is TGCAGCGTTGTGCGGCAGAGTAACACCGGGGAGCTGTTTTTT. The chain combines TRBV29-1 with TRBJ2-2; D is uncertain. Per germline, CDR1 SQVTM and CDR2 ANQGSEA. The CDR3 sequence is 14 residues long. Between the trimmed V and J ends, which lost 4 bases and 2 bases, there was a span of 11 bases.